One sample yielded the 18 T cell receptor beta chains listed below, sequenced in a study of shared clonotypes between healthy human individuals. TCRdb's copy holds only in-frame clones and misses some; the assay was immunoSEQ multiplex PCR. The sample has millions of clones, roughly 91% seen once; the top ten hold around 1.7%. Naive CD8 isolation took CD45RO-negative cells positively selected for CCR7 and excluded terminally differentiated effector memory CD45RA+ cells. What was sequenced was naive CD8+ T cells from PBMCs. The receptors stem from a man aged 18 to 29 in good health. Some clones in this sample may be carry-over from other donors' samples.

This sequence joins TRBV9 and TRBJ2-1; TRBD2 agrees at 7 bases. The CDR3 extends over 16 amino acids. The V and J ends lost 3 bases and 4 bases, in that order; junction bases with no gene match: 10. Germline V lookup: CDR1 SGDLS, CDR2 YYNGEE. In DNA form, the CDR3 reads TGTGCCAGCAGCGAGGGGTTTGCGGGAGTTTACAATGAGCAGTTCTTC. It specifies CASSEGFAGVYNEQFF.

V is TRBV11-2 and J is TRBJ2-7; D unresolved. Trimming took 5 bases from V and 6 from J, leaving 11 bases between them. The CDR3 runs 12 residues. CDR1 and CDR2 from the germline V gene are SGHAT and FQNNGV. The CDR3 DNA reads as TGTGCCAGCAGCCCATTCCGGACCGAGCAGTACTTC. Residues: CASSPFRTEQYF.

This clone appeared once. The CDR3 loop reads CSVAGTDATNEKLFF. The CDR3 DNA reads as TGCAGCGTTGCAGGGACAGATGCAACTAATGAAAAACTGTTTTTT. The chain employs TRBV29-1 and TRBJ1-4; 7 bases agree with TRBD1. Germline CDR1 SQVTM, CDR2 ANQGSEA. V lost 4 bases, J lost 0 bases, and 5 bases stayed unmatched. This CDR3 is built from 15 residues.

About this clone itself: This same CDR3 is encoded by further DNA sequences in the sample. The chain links TRBV9 to TRBJ2-2; possible D gene TRBD1, 6 bases. V lost 0 bases to trimming and J lost 0 bases, with 6 bases between them. The CDR3 is made up of 15 amino acids. Germline V gives CDR1 SGDLS, CDR2 YYNGEE. In DNA, the CDR3 is TGTGCCAGCAGCGTAGACAGGGCGAACACCGGGGAGCTGTTTTTT. Residues: CASSVDRANTGELFF.

This chain links TRBV6-1 with TRBJ2-7; D tentatively fits TRBD1 or TRBD2 (5 bases each). The length of the CDR3 is 16 residues. Between the trimmed V and J ends, which lost 1 base and 3 bases, there was a span of 16 bases. CDR1 is MNHNS and CDR2 is SASEGT in the germline V gene. Written as DNA, the CDR3 is TGTGCCAGCAGTGAAGGGGACCAACTCGTTGGCTACGAGCAGTACTTC. Protein: CASSEGDQLVGYEQYF.

This rearrangement joins TRBV6-1 to TRBJ2-2, with D possibly called TRBD1 or TRBD2 (5 bases each). Trimming took off 2 bases at V and 0 bases at J, with 13 bases between the two ends. There are 17 residues in the CDR3. The germline V gene has CDR1 MNHNS and CDR2 SASEGT. CDR3 sequence (DNA): TGTGCCAGCAGTGAATTGGGGGTTTGGACGAACACCGGGGAGCTGTTTTTT. Translating it yields CASSELGVWTNTGELFF.

Only a few counts were recorded for this clone. The V call is TRBV5-6, the J call TRBJ1-1, with D unresolved. V was trimmed by 5 bases and J by 1 base, leaving 12 bases between them. Per the germline V gene, CDR1 is SGHDT and CDR2 is YYEEEE. The CDR3 consists of 14 residues. The CDR3 is CASSYDSPNTEAFF. The CDR3 DNA is TGTGCCAGCAGTTACGATAGCCCGAACACTGAAGCTTTCTTT.

The chain links TRBV23-1 to TRBJ2-2; 9 bases line up with TRBD1. TRBV23-1 is labeled an ORF, and its function is uncertain. V was pared by 6 bases and J by 5 bases, with 10 bases of the junction left unmatched. There are 16 residues in the CDR3. Here the CDR3 reads CASSPKQGARTGELFF. The DNA of the CDR3 is TGCGCCAGCAGCCCCAAACAGGGGGCAAGGACCGGGGAGCTGTTTTTT.

This sequence joins TRBV5-1 and TRBJ2-2; the match to TRBD1 covers 9 bases. The CDR3 loop spans 17 amino acids. J lost 1 base, V lost 1 base, and 5 bases had no gene match. Germline V gene lookup returns CDR1 SGHRS and CDR2 YFSETQ. The CDR3 sequence is CASSLFPGQGNTGELFF. The CDR3 DNA sequence: TGCGCCAGCAGCTTGTTCCCGGGACAGGGGAACACCGGGGAGCTGTTTTTT.

The chain joins TRBV4-1 to TRBJ1-2; D gene ambiguous. The germline V gene has CDR1 MGHRA and CDR2 YSYEKL. This CDR3 is built from 14 residues. The V and J ends lost 1 base and 2 bases respectively, with 8 bases between them. In DNA form, the CDR3 reads TGCGCCAGCAGCCAAGTACAGAGGAACTATGGCTACACCTTC. It yields the protein CASSQVQRNYGYTF.

This clone was seen once. This chain links TRBV19 with TRBJ2-7; 10 positions match TRBD1. This CDR3 has 15 amino acids. The V gene's germline CDR1 is LNHDA and CDR2 SQIVND (reference sequence). Unmatched junction bases numbered 5, after V lost 2 bases and J lost 4 bases. The CDR3 DNA reads TGTGCCAGTAGTATACCGGGACAGGGGCCTTACGAGCAGTACTTC. This translates into CASSIPGQGPYEQYF.

The rearrangement links TRBV7-9 to TRBJ1-1, with D possibly being TRBD1 (6 bases). V was trimmed by 1 base and J by 3 bases, leaving 21 bases between them. CDR3 length: 18 residues. Germline CDR1 and CDR2: SEHNR and FQNEAQ (reference sequence). As DNA, the CDR3 is TGTGCCAGCAGCTTAGGTCCGGTCAGGGGCAGGGCCCACACTGAAGCTTTCTTT. This sequence encodes CASSLGPVRGRAHTEAFF.

The chain recombines TRBV15 with TRBJ1-5; D is possibly TRBD1 (5 bases). The germline CDR1 and CDR2 sequences are LNHNV and YYDKDF (reference sequence). The CDR3 has 16 residues. Trimming took 5 bases from V and 1 from J, leaving 15 bases between them. The CDR3 sequence: CATSGFRDLSNQPQHF. As DNA, the CDR3 is TGTGCCACCAGCGGCTTCCGGGACTTAAGCAATCAGCCCCAGCATTTT.

V gene TRBV7-2 combines with J gene TRBJ2-5, with D tentatively TRBD1 or TRBD2 (5 bases each). This CDR3 is built from 14 residues. CDR1 SGHTA and CDR2 FQGNSA come from the germline V gene. Deletions cut 2 bases from V and 4 bases from J, with 11 bases between. The DNA for the CDR3 is TGTGCCAGCAGCTTATCGGGGCGCGGAGAGACCCAGTACTTC. Translation gives CASSLSGRGETQYF.

The chain recombines TRBV29-1 with TRBJ1-3; TRBD1 might be the D (5 bases). V gave up 5 bases and J gave up 1 base, with 12 bases separating them. This CDR3 spans 14 amino acids. CDR1 SQVTM and CDR2 ANQGSEA come from the germline V gene. CDR3 bases: TGCAGCGTTAGACACCGACAGTCTGGAAACACCATATATTTT. Translated, it gives CSVRHRQSGNTIYF.

The rearrangement uses TRBV7-9 and TRBJ2-5, with TRBD2 as a possible D gene (6 bases). The CDR3 is 16 residues long. V was clipped by 3 bases and J by 2 bases, with 16 bases between them. Germline V gives CDR1 SEHNR, CDR2 FQNEAQ (reference sequence). CDR3 region: CASSLGHGGTQETQYF. CDR3 in DNA: TGTGCCAGCAGCTTGGGGCACGGTGGGACTCAAGAGACCCAGTACTTC. Full variable domain (outside the CDR3, taken from reference TRBV7-9 and TRBJ2-5): DTGVSQNPRHKITKRGQNVTFRCDPISEHNRLYWYRQTLGQGPEFLTYFQNEAQLEKSRLLSDRFSAERPKGSFSTLEIQRTEQGDSAMYLCASSLGHGGTQETQYFGPGTRLLVL.

This rearrangement joins TRBV11-1 to TRBJ2-2; TRBD2 aligns across 11 bases. V lost 5 bases to trimming and J lost 3 bases; unmatched junction nucleotides: 11. The CDR3 extends over 18 amino acids. Germline CDR1 reads SGHAT; CDR2 reads FQDESV (reference sequence). The CDR3 is CASSPGLAEGWDTGELFF. DNA of the CDR3: TGTGCCAGCAGCCCGGGACTAGCGGAGGGATGGGACACCGGGGAGCTGTTTTTT.

The rearrangement uses TRBV19 and TRBJ1-4; D perhaps matches TRBD1 (5 bases). Germline V lookup: CDR1 LNHDA, CDR2 SQIVND (reference sequence). This CDR3 is built from 15 residues. Trimming took 5 bases from V and 8 from J, leaving 18 bases between them. The CDR3 reads CASSAAGYRGEKLFF. Written as DNA, the CDR3 is TGTGCCAGTAGTGCAGCAGGGTATCGGGGGGAAAAACTGTTTTTT.